This is a list of T cell receptor beta chains from one sample in a study of cytomegalovirus exposure and HLA in healthy donors. Repertoires were generated with immunoSEQ multiplex PCR, while TCRdb's copy carries only in-frame clones and drops some. This sample has about 160,000 clones; around 80% occur once, and the top ten carry around 2.5%. The sequenced sample consisted of PBMCs. These receptors were taken from a female donor in good health and CMV-seronegative. CDR3s include the opening cysteine and the closing phenylalanine or tryptophan. The D gene is left open where the match is weak. The size of a clone is reported for some rows only, either as once, few or many, or as a class for expanded clones.

- | TRBJ2-6 | TRBV4-3 | - | 15 | TGCGCCAGCAGCCTGAGGGCATCTGGGGCCAACGTCCTGACTTTC | CASSLRASGANVLTF
- | TRBJ1-6 | TRBV10-3 | TRBD1 | 14 | TGTGCCATCAGGCCGGGACAGTTGAATTCACCCCTCCACTTT | CAIRPGQLNSPLHF
- | TRBJ2-7 | TRBV25-1 | TRBD1 | 15 | TGTGCCAGCAGTGAATTCGGACAGGGGGGACACGAGCAGTACTTC | CASSEFGQGGHEQYF
- | TRBJ2-1 | TRBV6-5 | - | 15 | TGTGCCAGCAGTCCCAGGGTAGCGGTTTCCAATGAGCAGTTCTTC | CASSPRVAVSNEQFF
- | TRBJ2-3 | TRBV27 | TRBD1 | 16 | TGTGCCAGCAGTTCCGGGACAGCCATCCGGACGGATACGCAGTATTTT | CASSSGTAIRTDTQYF
- | TRBJ2-7 | TRBV11-2 | TRBD2 | 14 | TGTGCCAGCAGCTTATATCCGGGGGGACCCGAGCAGTACTTC | CASSLYPGGPEQYF
few | TRBJ1-1 | TRBV6-6 | - | 13 | TGTGCCAGCAGTCCGCCACGCGGAACTGAAGCTTTCTTT | CASSPPRGTEAFF
- | TRBJ2-5 | TRBV7-3 | TRBD2 | 15 | TGTGCCAGCAGCTTAGTGGCTAGCGGGAGTGAGACCCAGTACTTC | CASSLVASGSETQYF
- | TRBJ2-1 | TRBV27 | TRBD2 | 15 | TGTGCCAGCAGTTTTGGAGCGGGGGGGCGGGGAGAGCAGTTCTTC | CASSFGAGGRGEQFF
once | TRBJ1-1 | TRBV19 | - | 14 | TGTGCCAGTAGTATAGGTGCGGTGAACACTGAAGCTTTCTTT | CASSIGAVNTEAFF
- | TRBJ1-1 | TRBV29-1 | - | 15 | TGCAGCGTCGCACCCCGCCCGTTGGAGGGCACTGAAGCTTTCTTT | CSVAPRPLEGTEAFF
- | TRBJ1-4 | TRBV2 | TRBD1 | 14 | TGTGCCAGCCGGCCGGGGACAGAAAATGAAAAACTGTTTTTT | CASRPGTENEKLFF
- | TRBJ2-5 | TRBV19 | - | 13 | TGTGCCAGTAGTATCTCAGCGTGGGAGACCCAGTACTTC | CASSISAWETQYF
- | TRBJ2-5 | TRBV6-6 | - | 12 | TGTGCCAGCAGTTACCCGAGGGAGACCCAGTACTTC | CASSYPRETQYF
- | TRBJ2-7 | TRBV7-6 | TRBD1 | 16 | TGTGCCAGCAGCTCAAGGACAGGGGCCTTCTCCTACGAGCAGTACTTC | CASSSRTGAFSYEQYF
- | TRBJ1-5 | TRBV6-6 | - | 15 | TGTGCCAGCAGTTACGAGGGTTTAGGCAATCAGCCCCAGCATTTT | CASSYEGLGNQPQHF
- | TRBJ2-1 | TRBV11-3 | TRBD2 | 16 | TGTGCCAGCAGCTTAGATCAACTAGCGGGTTACAATGAGCAGTTCTTC | CASSLDQLAGYNEQFF
- | TRBJ1-4 | TRBV27 | TRBD1 | 13 | TGTGCCAGCGGACGACAGGGGGCGGAGAAACTGTTTTTT | CASGRQGAEKLFF
few | TRBJ2-7 | TRBV6-1 | - | 13 | TGTGCCAGCAGGCCGACATCCTACTACGAGCAGTACTTC | CASRPTSYYEQYF
- | TRBJ2-5 | TRBV27 | TRBD1 | 16 | TGTGCCAGCAGTTTATTACCGGGACAGGGGGAGGAGACCCAGTACTTC | CASSLLPGQGEETQYF
- | TRBJ2-1 | TRBV29-1 | - | 13 | TGCAGCGTTGGAGGGAGGAACTACAATGAGCAGTTCTTC | CSVGGRNYNEQFF
- | TRBJ1-1 | TRBV30 | TRBD1 | 11 | TGTGCCTTCGGGACAGCCATTGAAGCTTTCTTT | CAFGTAIEAFF
- | TRBJ1-2 | TRBV28 | TRBD1 | 17 | TGTGCCAGCAGTTCCCCCATAACCGGACAGGGGAAGAATGGCTACACCTTC | CASSSPITGQGKNGYTF
- | TRBJ1-5 | TRBV7-9 | - | 14 | TGTGCCAGCAGCCGTACCGGGAACAATCAGCCCCAGCATTTT | CASSRTGNNQPQHF
- | TRBJ1-2 | TRBV4-3 | - | 15 | TGCGCCAGCAGCCCTCTACAGGTGACTAACTATGGCTACACCTTC | CASSPLQVTNYGYTF
- | TRBJ1-2 | TRBV7-9 | - | 13 | TGTGCCAGCAGCTTACTGTGGAGTTATGGCTACACCTTC | CASSLLWSYGYTF
few | TRBJ2-1 | TRBV7-9 | TRBD2 | 15 | TGTGCCAGCAGCGCGACTAGCGGGAGTTACAATGAGCAGTTCTTC | CASSATSGSYNEQFF
- | TRBJ2-1 | TRBV30 | TRBD2 | 15 | TGTGCCTGGAGTGTACAGGGTAGCGGGAGGGCAAAATCGTTCTTC | CAWSVQGSGRAKSFF
- | TRBJ1-1 | TRBV5-5 | TRBD1 | 16 | TGTGCCAGCAGCCCGGCAGGGGGGACAGCGAACACTGAAGCTTTCTTT | CASSPAGGTANTEAFF
few | TRBJ1-1 | TRBV6-6 | - | 12 | TGTGCCAGCCTCGCGGGGGGCACTGAAGCTTTCTTT | CASLAGGTEAFF
few | TRBJ2-1 | TRBV5-4 | TRBD2 | 14 | TGTGCCAGCAGCGCTTCCGGGACTAGAGTTGAGCAGTTCTTC | CASSASGTRVEQFF
- | TRBJ2-6 | TRBV7-2 | TRBD1 | 16 | TGTGCCAGCAGCCCCCGGACAGGGACGGGGGCCAACGTCCTGACTTTC | CASSPRTGTGANVLTF
- | TRBJ1-4 | TRBV28 | - | 15 | TGTGCCAGCAGTTTGAGTGGTTCAACTAATGAAAAACTGTTTTTT | CASSLSGSTNEKLFF
- | TRBJ1-2 | TRBV27 | TRBD1 | 16 | TGTGCCAGCAGTTTACTCGGACAGGGGGCCGACTATGGCTACACCTTC | CASSLLGQGADYGYTF
- | TRBJ2-7 | TRBV13 | TRBD2 | 15 | TGTGCCAGCAGGCCCCTTGGGGGGGGTATTAACGAGCAGTACTTC | CASRPLGGGINEQYF
once | TRBJ2-2 | TRBV9 | TRBD2 | 17 | TGTGCCAGCAGCACCGGAGGAGCGGGAGGGCAGGCCGGGGAGCTGTTTTTT | CASSTGGAGGQAGELFF